Listed below are T cell receptor beta chains from one sample, sequenced in a study of beta chain features in type 1 diabetes. Assay used: immunoSEQ multiplex PCR; TCRdb lists only in-frame clones, some missing. The repertoire holds about 360,000 clones, with over 10% as singletons. The sequencing input was naive CD4+ T cells from blood. These TCRs come from a man between 18 and 29 years old in good health. Each CDR3 is given with its conserved first and last residue. The D gene is left open where the match is weak. Clone sizes are given selectively: once, few, many, or a class where the clone is expanded.

V gene	J gene	clone size	D gene	CDR3 DNA	CDR3 protein
TRBV19	TRBJ2-1	few	TRBD2	TGTGCCAGTAGCGATAAAGCGGGGGGGCCGTACAATGAGCAGTTCTTC	CASSDKAGGPYNEQFF
TRBV19	TRBJ2-5	few	TRBD2	TGTGCCAGTAGTATGGAGAATAGCGGGAGTTTACCGTTAGTGGAGACCCAGTACTTC	CASSMENSGSLPLVETQYF
TRBV28	TRBJ2-7	.	.	TGTGCCAGCAGTTTTCCCGGGGTCCGGGCCACCAAAAGGGAGCAGTACTTC	CASSFPGVRATKREQYF
TRBV4-2	TRBJ2-5	.	TRBD2	TGTGCCAGCAGCCAGAACGGACTAGCGGGCGGTCAAGAGACCCAGTACTTC	CASSQNGLAGGQETQYF
TRBV7-2	TRBJ2-3	.	TRBD2	TGTGCCAGCAGCCGGGACTACCACCTGGATACGCAGTATTTT	CASSRDYHLDTQYF
TRBV4-2	TRBJ1-3	few	.	TGTGCCAGCAGCCGGTTAGGACAGTTCTCTGGAAACACCATATATTTT	CASSRLGQFSGNTIYF
TRBV7-9	TRBJ1-5	.	.	TGTGCCAGCAGCTCCAGCCCGGCAGGTGCTCAGCCCCAGCATTTT	CASSSSPAGAQPQHF
TRBV28	TRBJ1-1	.	.	TGTGCCAGCAGTTTAGGGCAACCTACTGAAGCTTTCTTT	CASSLGQPTEAFF
TRBV12-2	TRBJ2-1	.	.	TGTGCAAGTCGCTACACGGCCCCTCGGGAAGCGTTCTTC	CASRYTAPREAFF
TRBV2	TRBJ2-7	.	.	TGTGCCAGCAAGTTCGGTCCGTCGGGCTACGAGCAGTACTTC	CASKFGPSGYEQYF
TRBV25-1	TRBJ2-5	few	TRBD1	TGTGCCAGCAGTGGTCCCGGGACAGGGTCGGAGACCCAGTACTTC	CASSGPGTGSETQYF
TRBV7-6	TRBJ2-5	.	TRBD2	TGTGCCAGCAGCTCCCGTCTAGCGGGAGGCCAAGGGACCCAGTACTTC	CASSSRLAGGQGTQYF
TRBV9	TRBJ2-3	few	.	TGTGCCAGCAGCTTTACAGGGTCGGATACGCAGTATTTT	CASSFTGSDTQYF
TRBV23-1	TRBJ2-1	many	.	TGCGCCAGCACCCCCAATCAGGGAAGCTCCTACAATGAGCAGTTCTTC	CASTPNQGSSYNEQFF
TRBV7-2	TRBJ2-5	few	TRBD2	TGTGCCAGCAGCTTAGGGCGGGAGCAAGAGACCCAGTACTTC	CASSLGREQETQYF
TRBV18	TRBJ2-1	.	TRBD1	TGTGCCAGCTCCGGGACAGGGTCCTACAATGAGCAGTTCTTC	CASSGTGSYNEQFF
TRBV10-3	TRBJ2-7	.	TRBD1	TGTGCCATCAGCCCCGGGACAGGCGTACCCGAGCAGTACTTC	CAISPGTGVPEQYF
TRBV7-9	TRBJ1-5	few	TRBD1	TGTGCCAGCAGCCTAGGGACAGCTAGCAATCAGCCCCAGCATTTT	CASSLGTASNQPQHF
TRBV28	TRBJ1-2	few	TRBD1	TGTGCCAGCAGTCTGTTGACAGGGGGAAGGGATGGCTACACCTTC	CASSLLTGGRDGYTF
TRBV20-1	TRBJ2-1	few	.	TGCAGTGCTAGGGGCTTTCGGGAGCAGTTCTTC	CSARGFREQFF
TRBV30	TRBJ2-1	.	TRBD2	TGTGCCTGGGGTTCTAGGACTAGCGGTTACAATGAGCAGTTCTTC	CAWGSRTSGYNEQFF
TRBV7-8	TRBJ1-1	.	.	TGTGCCAGCAGCTTACTACAGGGTCAGAACACTGAAGCTTTCTTT	CASSLLQGQNTEAFF
TRBV4-3	TRBJ1-2	few	.	TGCGCCAGCAGCCAACATTCAGGGGATGGCTACACCTTC	CASSQHSGDGYTF
TRBV30	TRBJ1-5	few	.	TGTGCCTGGAGACTAAGCGACAATCAGCCCCAGCATTTT	CAWRLSDNQPQHF
TRBV9	TRBJ1-2	few	.	TGTGCCAGCAGCCCACGAACCTCTCCAGGGATGCGGGGCTACACCTTC	CASSPRTSPGMRGYTF
TRBV7-3	TRBJ2-2	.	TRBD2	TGTGCCAGCAGCGGGGGGGTCACCGGGGAGCTGTTTTTT	CASSGGVTGELFF
TRBV18	TRBJ2-5	many	TRBD2	TGTGCCAGCTCACCAGGAGCGGGGGAACAAGAGACCCAGTACTTC	CASSPGAGEQETQYF